The present entry profiles one T cell receptor (beta chain) with its context. V was trimmed by 0 bases and J by 6 bases, leaving 24 bases between them. Germline CDR1 LNHDA, CDR2 SQIVND (reference sequence). This CDR3 is 19 amino acids long. Repertoires were generated with immunoSEQ multiplex PCR, while TCRdb's copy carries only in-frame clones and drops some. The data contain 85,000 to 90,000 clones, 94% of them seen just once; the ten biggest clones take up under 2%. This entry belongs to a study of T cell changes during pregnancy in multiple sclerosis. Sequencing used peripheral blood, obtained after pregnancy. The origin of this receptor is a female donor in good health, enrolled as a control in a pregnancy study. The V gene is TRBV19, the J gene TRBJ1-5, with D possibly matching TRBD1 (5 bases). CDR3 DNA: TGTGCCAGTAGTATAGACCCCTCACAGGTCACCATTCTTGGTCAGCCCCAGCATTTT. It codes for CASSIDPSQVTILGQPQHF.